This T cell receptor beta chain was observed in a study of blood T cells in healthy people across ages. Study overall: Template switching recovered approximately one barcoded beta molecule for every two T cells.

Whole-study findings and limits: Both higher diversity and more naive CD4+ cells marked long-lived donors when set against aged donors.

With a J-beta primer mix and a sample-barcoded 5' primer, a second PCR ran roughly 6 to 12 cycles. TCRdb re-analysed the 5' RACE reads in MiXCR, keeping a single row per CDR3 protein. The table includes 1.5 million to 1.9 million distinct CDR3 sequences, roughly 43% detected once. Trimming cost V 4 bases and J 0 bases, with 12 bases left between them. The CDR3 runs to 15 residues. Germline CDR1 SGHDN, CDR2 FVKESK. It was about 10 milliliters of peripheral blood that were drawn from each donor. As concerns this clonotype: Antigen unknown.

The gene calls are TRBV14 and TRBJ1-1; tentatively, D is TRBD1 (6 bases). The clonotype originates from a woman aged 18 to 35 in good health. Sequenced sample: blood. The CDR3 is CASSRDGGVNTEAFF. CDR3 sequence (DNA): TGTGCCAGCAGCCGAGATGGGGGCGTGAACACTGAAGCTTTCTTT.